The text below deals with one T cell receptor beta chain. Only in-frame clones appear in the TCRdb table, and some are missing; sequencing was by immunoSEQ multiplex PCR. The sample includes some 180,000 clones, around four fifths of them seen just once. This specimen comes from a study of blood T cell repertoires in COVID-19. Trimming took 3 bases from V and 7 from J, leaving 12 bases between them. The germline V gene encodes CDR1 SNHLY and CDR2 FYNNEI. The CDR3 loop spans 13 amino acids. This chain connects TRBV2 to TRBJ1-2; D gene ambiguous. This receptor was obtained from a woman older than 75 with COVID-19, enrolled during active disease. The specimen sequenced was peripheral blood. Written as DNA, the CDR3 is TGTGCCAGCAGTGAGGCCCGGGGAGCTGGCTACACCTTC. Protein: CASSEARGAGYTF.